This TCR beta chain was recorded in a study of CD8 T cells in ankylosing spondylitis. The study, taken as a whole, reports: Made up of several highly homologous variants, a TCR beta motif appeared characteristic of ankylosing spondylitis blood.

MiXCR, applied by TCRdb to the 5' RACE reads, yields one record per CDR3 protein. The table includes some 840,000 distinct CDR3 sequences, about an eighth detected once. This CDR3 has 13 residues. The germline V and J ends were trimmed by 1 base and 6 bases, with 9 bases remaining between them. Germline-derived CDR1 and CDR2 are SGHVS and FNYEAQ. As regards this clonotype: Its target is not known.

The chain couples TRBV7-6 to TRBJ1-2, with a possible D match to TRBD1 (5 bases). This TCR came from a male donor with ankylosing spondylitis. Sequencing used blood, either unsorted or a sorted T cell fraction (not recorded which). The DNA for the CDR3 is TGTGCCAGCAGCTTAGGGGGGTCTGATGGCTACACCTTC. Its translation is CASSLGGSDGYTF.